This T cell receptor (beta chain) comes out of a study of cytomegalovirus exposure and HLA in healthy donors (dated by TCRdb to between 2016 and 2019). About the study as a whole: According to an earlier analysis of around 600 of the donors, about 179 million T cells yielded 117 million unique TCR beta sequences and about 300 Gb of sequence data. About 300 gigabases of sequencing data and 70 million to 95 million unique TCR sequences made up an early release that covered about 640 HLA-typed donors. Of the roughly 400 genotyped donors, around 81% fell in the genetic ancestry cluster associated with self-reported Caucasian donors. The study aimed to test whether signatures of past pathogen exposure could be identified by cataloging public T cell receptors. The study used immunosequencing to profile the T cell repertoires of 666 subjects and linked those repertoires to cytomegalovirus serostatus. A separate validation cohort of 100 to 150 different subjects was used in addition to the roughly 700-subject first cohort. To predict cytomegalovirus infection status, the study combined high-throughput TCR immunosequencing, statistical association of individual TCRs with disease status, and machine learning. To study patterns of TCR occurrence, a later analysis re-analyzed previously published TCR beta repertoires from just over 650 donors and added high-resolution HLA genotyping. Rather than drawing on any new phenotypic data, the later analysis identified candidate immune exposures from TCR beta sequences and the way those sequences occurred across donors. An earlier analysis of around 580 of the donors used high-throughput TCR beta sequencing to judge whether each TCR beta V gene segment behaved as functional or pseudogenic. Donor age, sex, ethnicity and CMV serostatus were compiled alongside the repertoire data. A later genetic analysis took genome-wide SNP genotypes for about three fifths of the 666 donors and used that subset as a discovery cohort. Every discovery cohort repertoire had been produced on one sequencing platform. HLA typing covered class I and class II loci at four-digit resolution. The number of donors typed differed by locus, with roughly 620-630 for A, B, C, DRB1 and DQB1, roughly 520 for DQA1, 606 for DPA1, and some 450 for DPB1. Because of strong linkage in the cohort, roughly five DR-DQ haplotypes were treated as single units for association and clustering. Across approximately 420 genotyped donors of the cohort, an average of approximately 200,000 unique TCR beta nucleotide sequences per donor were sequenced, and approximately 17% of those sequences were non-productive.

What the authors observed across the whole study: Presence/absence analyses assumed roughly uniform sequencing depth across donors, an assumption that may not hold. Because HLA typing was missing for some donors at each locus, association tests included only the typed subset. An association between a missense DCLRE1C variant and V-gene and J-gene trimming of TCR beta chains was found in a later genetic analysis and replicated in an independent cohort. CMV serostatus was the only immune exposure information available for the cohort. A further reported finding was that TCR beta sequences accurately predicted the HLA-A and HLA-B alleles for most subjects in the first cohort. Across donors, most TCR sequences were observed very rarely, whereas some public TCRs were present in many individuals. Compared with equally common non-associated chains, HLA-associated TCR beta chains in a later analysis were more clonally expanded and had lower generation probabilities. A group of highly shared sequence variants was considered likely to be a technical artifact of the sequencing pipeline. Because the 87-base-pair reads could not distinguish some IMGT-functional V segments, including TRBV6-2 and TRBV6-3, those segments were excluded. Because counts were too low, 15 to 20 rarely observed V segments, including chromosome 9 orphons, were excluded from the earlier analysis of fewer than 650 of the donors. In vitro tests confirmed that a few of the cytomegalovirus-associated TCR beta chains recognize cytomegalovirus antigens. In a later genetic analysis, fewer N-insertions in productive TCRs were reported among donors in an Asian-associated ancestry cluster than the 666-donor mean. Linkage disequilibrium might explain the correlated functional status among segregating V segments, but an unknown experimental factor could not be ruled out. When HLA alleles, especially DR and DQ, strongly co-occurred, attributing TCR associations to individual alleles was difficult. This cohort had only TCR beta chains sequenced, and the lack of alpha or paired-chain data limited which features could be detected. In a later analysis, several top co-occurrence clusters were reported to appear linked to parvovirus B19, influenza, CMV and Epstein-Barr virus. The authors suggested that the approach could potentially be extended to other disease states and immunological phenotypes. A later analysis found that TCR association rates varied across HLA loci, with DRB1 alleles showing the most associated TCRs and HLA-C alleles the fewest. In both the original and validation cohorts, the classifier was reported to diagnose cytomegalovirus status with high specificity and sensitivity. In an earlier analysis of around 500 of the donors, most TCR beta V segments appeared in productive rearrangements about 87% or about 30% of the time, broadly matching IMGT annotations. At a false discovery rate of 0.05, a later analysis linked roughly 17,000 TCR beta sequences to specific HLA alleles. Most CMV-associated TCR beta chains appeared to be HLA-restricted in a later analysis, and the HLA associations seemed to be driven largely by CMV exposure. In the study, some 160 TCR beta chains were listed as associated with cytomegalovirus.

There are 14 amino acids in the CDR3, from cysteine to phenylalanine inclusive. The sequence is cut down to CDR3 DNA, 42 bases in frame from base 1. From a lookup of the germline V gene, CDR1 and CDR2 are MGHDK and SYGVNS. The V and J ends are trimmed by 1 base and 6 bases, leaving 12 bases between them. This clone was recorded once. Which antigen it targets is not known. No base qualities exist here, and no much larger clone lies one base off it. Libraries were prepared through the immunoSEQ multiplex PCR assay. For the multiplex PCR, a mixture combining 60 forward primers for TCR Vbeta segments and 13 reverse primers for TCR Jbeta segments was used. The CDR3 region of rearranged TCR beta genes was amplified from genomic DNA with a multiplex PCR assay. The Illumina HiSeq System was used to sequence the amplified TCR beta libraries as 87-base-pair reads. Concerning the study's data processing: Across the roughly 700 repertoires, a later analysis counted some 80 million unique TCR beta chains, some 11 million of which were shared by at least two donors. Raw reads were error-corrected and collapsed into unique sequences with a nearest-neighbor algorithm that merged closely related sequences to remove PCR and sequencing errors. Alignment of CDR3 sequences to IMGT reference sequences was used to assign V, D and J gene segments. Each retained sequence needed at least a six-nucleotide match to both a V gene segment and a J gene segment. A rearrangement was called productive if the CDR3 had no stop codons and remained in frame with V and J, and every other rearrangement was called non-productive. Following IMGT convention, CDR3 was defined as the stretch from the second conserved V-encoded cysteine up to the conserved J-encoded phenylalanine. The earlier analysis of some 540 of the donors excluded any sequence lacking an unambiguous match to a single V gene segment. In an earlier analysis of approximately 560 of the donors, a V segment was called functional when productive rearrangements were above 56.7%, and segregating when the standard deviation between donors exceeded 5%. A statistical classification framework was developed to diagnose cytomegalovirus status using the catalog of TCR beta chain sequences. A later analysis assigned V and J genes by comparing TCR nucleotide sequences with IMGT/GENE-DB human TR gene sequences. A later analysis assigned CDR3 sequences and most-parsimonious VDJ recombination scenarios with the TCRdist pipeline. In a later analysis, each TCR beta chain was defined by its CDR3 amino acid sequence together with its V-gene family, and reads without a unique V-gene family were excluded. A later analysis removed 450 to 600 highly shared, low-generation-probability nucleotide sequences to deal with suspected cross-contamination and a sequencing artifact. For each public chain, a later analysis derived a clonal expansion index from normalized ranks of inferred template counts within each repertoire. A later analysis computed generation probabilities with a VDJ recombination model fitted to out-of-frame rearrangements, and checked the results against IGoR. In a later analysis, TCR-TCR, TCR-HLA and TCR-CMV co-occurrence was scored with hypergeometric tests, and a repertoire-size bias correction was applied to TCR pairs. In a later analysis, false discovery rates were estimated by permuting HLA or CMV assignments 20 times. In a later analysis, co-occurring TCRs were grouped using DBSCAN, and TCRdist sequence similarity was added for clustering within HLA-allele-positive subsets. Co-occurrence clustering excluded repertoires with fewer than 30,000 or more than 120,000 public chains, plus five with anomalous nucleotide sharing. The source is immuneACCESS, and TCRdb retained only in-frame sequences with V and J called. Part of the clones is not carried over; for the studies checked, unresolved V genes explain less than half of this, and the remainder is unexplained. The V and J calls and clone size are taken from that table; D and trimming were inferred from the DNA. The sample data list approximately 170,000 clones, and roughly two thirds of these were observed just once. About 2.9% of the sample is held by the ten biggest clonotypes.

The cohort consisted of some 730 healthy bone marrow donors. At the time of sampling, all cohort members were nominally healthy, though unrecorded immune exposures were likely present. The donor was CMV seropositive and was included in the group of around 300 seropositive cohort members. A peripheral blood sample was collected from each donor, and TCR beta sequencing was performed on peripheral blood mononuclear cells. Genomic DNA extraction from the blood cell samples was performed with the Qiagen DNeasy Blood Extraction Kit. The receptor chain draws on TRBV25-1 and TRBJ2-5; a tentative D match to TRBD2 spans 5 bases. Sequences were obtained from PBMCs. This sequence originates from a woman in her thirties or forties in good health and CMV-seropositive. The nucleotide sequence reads TGTGCCAGCAGTGAATCGGGAACGGGAAAGACCCAGTACTTC. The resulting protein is CASSESGTGKTQYF. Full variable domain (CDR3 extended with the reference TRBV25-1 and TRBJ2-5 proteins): EADIYQTPRYLVIGTGKKITLECSQTMGHDKMYWYQQDPGMELHLIHYSYGVNSTEKGDLSSESTVSRIRTEHFPLTLESARPSHTSQYLCASSESGTGKTQYFGPGTRLLVL.